This T cell receptor beta chain was obtained from a study of T cells in Graves' hyperthyroidism and ophthalmopathy. Study in general: Peripheral blood was secured at the point of initial diagnosis, before any treatment. Study results and limitations: The authors' 13 V-J model separated ophthalmopathy from stable hyperthyroidism.

The V gene's germline CDR1 is MNHEY and CDR2 SVGAGI. The CDR3 runs to 17 residues. Deletions cut 2 bases from V and 9 bases from J, with 23 bases between. Hyperthyroidism had been newly diagnosed in patients aged 18 to 65, and its duration was under 2 months. Researchers barred patients who had uncontrolled infection, other autoimmune disease, pregnancy or lactation. RNA transcripts gave rise to amplified TCR beta CDR3 regions. First-round RT-PCR of the TCR CDR3 relied on the HTBI primer set. TCRdb passed the multiplex PCR reads through MiXCR, listing each CDR3 protein once. This table holds 500,000 to 600,000 distinct CDR3 sequences, 16% found once. With regard to this clonotype: Its antigen is unknown.

This TCR was sampled from a woman aged 18-30 years with Graves' hyperthyroidism. Sample: blood. The gene calls are TRBV6-5 and TRBJ2-1; a possible D gene is TRBD2 (5 bases). The CDR3 spells CASSYRLPGTGVGEQFF. The CDR3 nucleotides are TGTGCCAGCAGTTACCGATTACCGGGAACCGGGGTGGGTGAGCAGTTCTTC.